The clone carrying this T cell receptor (beta chain) was counted a few times. From germline, CDR1 is GTSNPN and CDR2 SVGIG (reference sequence). This CDR3 is 16 amino acids long. V dropped 3 bases and J dropped 3; count of bases not matched to a gene: 6. The source of the sample is a study of beta chain features in type 1 diabetes. Expressed TCRB transcripts were sequenced after all isolated RNA was converted to cDNA. Libraries were prepared by immunoSEQ multiplex PCR; TCRdb keeps only in-frame clonotypes and omits some of them. The sample records about half a million clones, about 30% being singletons.

The specimen was naive CD4+ T cells from blood. This sequence originates from a young man in good health. The chain couples TRBV30 to TRBJ2-6; the match to TRBD1 covers 9 bases. The CDR3 loop reads CAWSLQGAFGANVLTF. CDR3 coding DNA: TGTGCCTGGAGCTTACAGGGGGCGTTTGGGGCCAACGTCCTGACTTTC.